This is a list of T cell receptor beta chains from one sample in a study of early T cells in non-severe SARS-CoV-2 infection. TCRdb re-called the 5' RACE reads through MiXCR, storing one row per CDR3 protein. Among about 77,000 distinct CDR3 sequences listed, about 15% were seen once. Sequencing was performed on whole blood. The receptors were gathered from an adult who was a healthcare worker with PCR-confirmed SARS-CoV-2 infection or an uninfected control (not recorded which). The CDR3 runs from the conserved cysteine through the conserved F or W. The D gene is left open where the match is weak. Rows may omit the clone size; those that give it use once, few, many or a size class.

cdr3_nt,cdr3_aa,clone_size,v_call,j_call,d_call
TGTGCCTGGAGTGTAGGGGGGCTCGGCTATGGCTACACCTTC,CAWSVGGLGYGYTF,NA,TRBV30,TRBJ1-2,NA
TGCGCCAGCAGCTTGGGGCCGCACGAGCAGTACTTC,CASSLGPHEQYF,few,TRBV5-1,TRBJ2-7,NA
TGTGCCAGCAGCTTCGCGGGAGTTGAGACCCAGTACTTC,CASSFAGVETQYF,few,TRBV7-9,TRBJ2-5,TRBD2
TGTGCCAGCACCTCCGGGGGTCGGCAGTACTTC,CASTSGGRQYF,few,TRBV7-6,TRBJ2-7,NA
TGTGCCAGCAGGGCTAGCGGAGGAAGCGAGCAGTACTTC,CASRASGGSEQYF,few,TRBV3-1,TRBJ2-7,TRBD2
TGTGCCAGCAGGGAACAGGGAAAACCTGACTATGGCTACACCTTC,CASREQGKPDYGYTF,many,TRBV28,TRBJ1-2,NA
TGTGCCAGCAGCTCCCGGACTAGCGGGGGAGGGACCGGGGAGCTGTTTTTT,CASSSRTSGGGTGELFF,few,TRBV7-8,TRBJ2-2,TRBD2
TGTGCCAGCAGTGAATGGGGTCTAGCGGGAGTACTTTCCTACAATGAGCAGTTCTTC,CASSEWGLAGVLSYNEQFF,NA,TRBV2,TRBJ2-1,TRBD2
TGTGCCAGCAGCCAGTCGCAACCGCAGGGGTCTGGAAACACCATATATTTT,CASSQSQPQGSGNTIYF,NA,TRBV11-2,TRBJ1-3,NA
TGCAGCGTTGTATGGGCGGTCCTATTGGGCGAGCAGTACTTC,CSVVWAVLLGEQYF,few,TRBV29-1,TRBJ2-7,NA
TGTGCCAGCAGCCGTGGGGGCACCACCAAAAACATTCAGTACTTC,CASSRGGTTKNIQYF,few,TRBV5-4,TRBJ2-4,NA
TGTGCCAGTAGCGCGGGGGTGAGCTCCTACGAGCAGTACTTC,CASSAGVSSYEQYF,many,TRBV19,TRBJ2-7,TRBD2
TGTGCCATCACCGGGAGGGAGAACACTGAAGCTTTCTTT,CAITGRENTEAFF,NA,TRBV10-3,TRBJ1-1,NA
TGTGCCAGCGGGTTCACTACCTTAAACAATGAGCAGTTCTTC,CASGFTTLNNEQFF,NA,TRBV12-3/TRBV12-4,TRBJ2-1,NA
TGTGCCAGCAGTTTAAACAGGATGAACACTGAAGCTTTCTTT,CASSLNRMNTEAFF,NA,TRBV12-3/TRBV12-4,TRBJ1-1,NA
TGTGCCAGCAGCTTAGGACTAGCGGCTACCTACGAGCAGTACTTC,CASSLGLAATYEQYF,NA,TRBV7-2,TRBJ2-7,TRBD2
TGTGCCAGCAGCTTTTATGAAGATGAGCAGTTCTTC,CASSFYEDEQFF,NA,TRBV11-2,TRBJ2-1,NA
TGTGCCAGCAGAACTGCGGGACAGGCGAATGAAAAACTGTTTTTT,CASRTAGQANEKLFF,few,TRBV6-5,TRBJ1-4,TRBD1
TGCGCCAGCAGCTCGGACAGGGGACGAACGGATGAGCAGTTCTTC,CASSSDRGRTDEQFF,many,TRBV5-1,TRBJ2-1,TRBD1
TGCAGTGCTAGCCAGGGAAGCAATCAGCCCCAGCATTTT,CSASQGSNQPQHF,NA,TRBV20-1,TRBJ1-5,NA
TGTGCCAGCAGCTTGACAGGGGAAAACATTCAGTACTTC,CASSLTGENIQYF,NA,TRBV7-9,TRBJ2-4,TRBD1
TGCAGCGTTGCGATTAGCGGGAAGGATACGCAGTATTTT,CSVAISGKDTQYF,few,TRBV29-1,TRBJ2-3,TRBD2
TGTGCCAGCAGTCGACAGTTACCGACTAGCGGCCTCACAGATACGCAGTATTTT,CASSRQLPTSGLTDTQYF,NA,TRBV2,TRBJ2-3,TRBD2
TGCAGTGCTAGGGCCGGGGGATACGAGCAGTACTTC,CSARAGGYEQYF,few,TRBV20-1,TRBJ2-7,NA
TGCAGTGCTAGAGATTACTCGGCTAACTATGGCTACACCTTC,CSARDYSANYGYTF,few,TRBV20-1,TRBJ1-2,NA
TGTGCCAGCAGCCAAGCGGGCGCAGATACGCAGTATTTT,CASSQAGADTQYF,NA,TRBV7-9,TRBJ2-3,NA
TGCAGTGCTAGACGAGCCGGACTTATGAACACTGAAGCTTTCTTT,CSARRAGLMNTEAFF,NA,TRBV20-1,TRBJ1-1,NA
TGTGCCAGCCATAGTGCCGGGACGTTATCTGGGGCCAACGTCCTGACTTTC,CASHSAGTLSGANVLTF,many,TRBV6-6,TRBJ2-6,NA
TGTGCCAGCAGCTTGGCGGTTTGGGGGTTGGGCACTGAAGCTTTCTTT,CASSLAVWGLGTEAFF,few,TRBV5-5,TRBJ1-1,NA